This TCR beta chain was sequenced during a study of a mutant IDH1 vaccine in newly diagnosed glioma. As for the study in general: Former treatment meant radiotherapy, temozolomide, or both; the majority had gotten both.

Whole-study results and caveats: Detectable vaccine-induced immune responses arose in around 92% of patients.

The time point denotes: baseline, week 1 (first vaccination visit). Noted treatment: pre-vaccination baseline after standard-of-care therapy. A remark on this clone: Its matching antigen is unknown.

CDR1 is SGHNT, CDR2 YYREEE, per germline (reference sequence). With 2 bases removed from V and 2 bases from J, the gap between germline ends came to 11 bases. This CDR3 is built from 15 residues. TCRdb's copy holds only in-frame clones and misses some; the assay was immunoSEQ multiplex PCR. The sample comprises some 21,000 clones, around 85% of which are singletons, and roughly 5.9% rests with the top ten. The V and J genes are TRBV5-4 and TRBJ1-3, with a tentative D call TRBD1 (6 bases). Sample: PBMCs, taken from a glioma patient treated with radiotherapy, temozolomide or both. The TCR originated in a man aged 40-55 years with glioma. Here the CDR3 DNA reads TGTGCCAGCAGCTTCAGGGGCTTACCTGGAAACACCATATATTTT. This encodes CASSFRGLPGNTIYF. The full variable domain, its missing parts supplied by reference TRBV5-4 and TRBJ1-3, is ETGVTQSPTHLIKTRGQQVTLRCSSQSGHNTVSWYQQALGQGPQFIFQYYREEENGRGNFPPRFSGLQFPNYSSELNVNALELDDSALYLCASSFRGLPGNTIYFGEGSWLTVV.